Below, 32 T cell receptor beta chains from the same sample are listed, as sequenced in a study of chemoradiotherapy in HPV16-positive cancers. Sequencing used immunoSEQ multiplex PCR; TCRdb keeps in-frame clones, though not all of them. This sample carries some 5,000 clones, roughly nine tenths of them seen once, and the ten largest clones take approximately 8%. The sequences come from tumor tissue, collected from a patient who underwent chemoradiotherapy. These receptors came from a human donor with HPV-associated anogenital cancer.

This chain joins TRBV28 and TRBJ1-1, with D hard to call. Germline-derived CDR1 and CDR2 are MDHEN and SYDVKM. CDR3 length: 14 amino acids. The germline V and J ends were trimmed by 6 bases and 1 base, with 12 bases remaining between them. DNA for the CDR3: TGTGCCAGCAGACCCCCCCCGAGGAACACTGAAGCTTTCTTT. It encodes CASRPPPRNTEAFF.

The gene calls are TRBV11-2 and TRBJ1-5; D call uncertain. Trimming stripped 4 bases from V and 1 base from J, with 11 bases between. CDR3 length: 15 residues. Per the germline V gene, CDR1 is SGHAT and CDR2 is FQNNGV. CDR3 amino acids: CASSSQPGSNQPQHF. The CDR3 nucleotides are TGTGCCAGCAGCTCCCAACCGGGGAGCAATCAGCCCCAGCATTTT. The full variable domain, its missing parts supplied by reference TRBV11-2 and TRBJ1-5, is EAGVAQSPRYKIIEKRQSVAFWCNPISGHATLYWYQQILGQGPKLLIQFQNNGVVDDSQLPKDRFSAERLKGVDSTLKIQPAKLEDSAVYLCASSSQPGSNQPQHFGDGTRLSIL.

V is TRBV6-6 and J is TRBJ1-1; D gene uncertain. The CDR3 length is 13 residues. V shed 2 bases and J shed 1 base, with 5 bases lying between them. Looked up from germline, CDR1 is MNHNY and CDR2 is SVGAGI (reference sequence). The CDR3 spells CASSYLGNTEAFF. CDR3 sequence (DNA): TGTGCCAGCAGTTACCTCGGGAACACTGAAGCTTTCTTT.

The chain has TRBV9 and TRBJ1-1, with TRBD1 as a possible D gene (5 bases). Trimming took 2 bases from V and 5 from J, leaving 10 bases between them. The CDR3 has 13 residues. The germline gives CDR1 SGDLS, CDR2 YYNGEE. The CDR3 reads CASSVSGGTEAFF. The CDR3 DNA sequence: TGTGCCAGCAGCGTCTCCGGGGGAACTGAAGCTTTCTTT. The full variable domain, completed using reference TRBV9 and TRBJ1-1, is DSGVTQTPKHLITATGQRVTLRCSPRSGDLSVYWYQQSLDQGLQFLIQYYNGEERAKGNILERFSAQQFPDLHSELNLSSLELGDSALYFCASSVSGGTEAFFGQGTRLTVV.

The chain recombines TRBV4-3 with TRBJ1-1, with D hard to call. V lost 4 bases to trimming and J lost 0 bases, with 9 bases between them. Per the germline V gene, CDR1 is LGHNA and CDR2 is YSLEER. The CDR3 extends over 14 amino acids. The CDR3 bases are TGCGCCAGCAGCCCCCGGTTCATGAACACTGAAGCTTTCTTT. Amino acids: CASSPRFMNTEAFF.

The chain links TRBV7-2 to TRBJ1-1; a possible D gene is TRBD1 (5 bases). CDR3 size: 16 residues. V was shortened by 5 bases and J by 0 bases, with 16 bases between the two germline ends. Germline loops: CDR1 SGHTA, CDR2 FQGNSA. The CDR3 bases are TGTGCCAGCAGCCCTCCGGGACGGCCCATGAACACTGAAGCTTTCTTT. It specifies CASSPPGRPMNTEAFF.

The chain carries TRBV13 and TRBJ1-1; D uncertain. The V and J ends lost 3 bases and 7 bases respectively, with 9 bases between them. The CDR3 is 12 residues long. Germline V gene data show CDR1 as PRHDT and CDR2 as FYEKMQ (reference sequence). The CDR3 bases are TGTGCCAGCAGCTTCGGGCGAGATGAAGCTTTCTTT. It yields the protein CASSFGRDEAFF.

This chain joins TRBV19 and TRBJ1-2, with TRBD1 as a possible D gene (5 bases). Germline CDR1 reads LNHDA; CDR2 reads SQIVND (reference sequence). Between the trimmed V and J ends, which lost 7 bases and 8 bases, there was a span of 14 bases. The CDR3 covers 12 residues. CDR3 in amino acids: CASTNRLDGYTF. CDR3 nucleotides: TGTGCCAGTACTAACAGGTTAGACGGCTACACCTTC.

This chain joins TRBV4-1 and TRBJ2-3; D is possibly TRBD1 or TRBD2 (5 bases each). The CDR3 extends over 16 amino acids. Germline CDR1 is MGHRA and CDR2 is YSYEKL. The ends were cut back, 0 bases at V and 4 bases at J, with 14 bases in the middle. The CDR3 region has the DNA TGCGCCAGCAGCCAAGATATCGGGGCGTACGCAGATACGCAGTATTTT. Its protein is CASSQDIGAYADTQYF.

This clone was seen only once. One end of the junction does not line up with germline, which may come from a read error. The chain joins TRBV7-7 to TRBJ2-5; 8 bases are a match to TRBD1. This CDR3 contains 14 residues. Germline V gene sequence: CDR1 SSHAT, CDR2 FNYEAQ (reference sequence). CDR3 in amino acids: CASSPGTGGETQYF. CDR3 in DNA: TGTGCTAGCAGCCCCGGGACAGGTGGTGAGACCCAGTACTTC.

The chain has TRBV7-9 and TRBJ2-2; D gene uncertain. This CDR3 has 14 residues. The germline CDR1 and CDR2 sequences are SEHNR and FQNEAQ (reference sequence). The germline V and J ends were trimmed by 5 bases and 6 bases, with 13 bases remaining between them. The CDR3 loop is CASSPRPGAGELFF. Here the CDR3 DNA reads TGTGCCAGCAGCCCGAGACCTGGGGCCGGGGAGCTGTTTTTT.

This clone has just one count. This chain joins TRBV11-2 and TRBJ1-3; D ambiguous. Per the germline V gene, CDR1 is SGHAT and CDR2 is FQNNGV. Trimming pared 5 bases from V and 4 bases from J, leaving 12 bases between. The CDR3 consists of 14 residues. CDR3 in amino acids: CASSQVGSGNTIYF. As DNA, the CDR3 is TGTGCCAGCAGCCAAGTTGGGTCCGGAAACACCATATATTTT.

V is TRBV9 and J is TRBJ2-7; 9 bases line up with TRBD2. V trimming: 1 base; J trimming: 2 bases; junction bases outside the gene matches: 7. There are 16 residues in the CDR3. CDR1 is SGDLS and CDR2 is YYNGEE in the germline V gene. The CDR3 loop reads CASSVKGGGGTYEQYF. DNA of the CDR3: TGTGCCAGCAGCGTAAAAGGCGGGGGGGGCACCTACGAGCAGTACTTC. The full variable domain, its missing parts supplied by reference TRBV9 and TRBJ2-7, is DSGVTQTPKHLITATGQRVTLRCSPRSGDLSVYWYQQSLDQGLQFLIQYYNGEERAKGNILERFSAQQFPDLHSELNLSSLELGDSALYFCASSVKGGGGTYEQYFGPGTRLTVT.

The table lists this clone with a count of one. This chain joins TRBV7-6 and TRBJ1-6; D is unclear. Germline V lookup: CDR1 SGHVS, CDR2 FNYEAQ. The CDR3 is 12 amino acids. V dropped 2 bases and J dropped 9 bases, with 5 bases sitting between them. Written as DNA, the CDR3 is TGTGCCAGCAGCTTACCACTTTCACCCCTCCACTTT. Translating it yields CASSLPLSPLHF.

V usage is TRBV28 and J usage is TRBJ1-2, with D tentatively TRBD1 (6 bases). The ends were cut back, 6 bases at V and 5 bases at J, with 10 bases in the middle. Germline V lookup: CDR1 MDHEN, CDR2 SYDVKM. The CDR3 sequence is 12 residues long. The CDR3 nucleotides are TGTGCCAGCAGCCAGGGGCAGTATGGCTACACCTTC. Translated, it gives CASSQGQYGYTF.

About this clone itself: Other DNA sequences in this sample translate to the same CDR3. The chain is built from TRBV14 and TRBJ1-3; D remains unclear. There are 13 residues in the CDR3. Germline CDR1 is SGHDN and CDR2 is FVKESK. Trimming left V 3 bases short and J 3 bases short, with 6 bases between. Written as DNA, the CDR3 is TGTGCCAGCAGCCAGGTCAATGGAAACACCATATATTTT. Translated, it gives CASSQVNGNTIYF. Variable domain in full (rest from reference TRBV14 and TRBJ1-3): EAGVTQFPSHSVIEKGQTVTLRCDPISGHDNLYWYRRVMGKEIKFLLHFVKESKQDESGMPNNRFLAERTGGTYSTLKVQPAELEDSGVYFCASSQVNGNTIYFGEGSWLTVV.

V is TRBV4-1 and J is TRBJ1-6; 9 bases align to TRBD1. This CDR3 is built from 16 residues. The V and J ends lost 2 bases and 15 bases, in that order; junction bases with no gene match: 14. The V gene's germline CDR1 is MGHRA and CDR2 YSYEKL. The CDR3 sequence: CASSQNPGQGDYDLHF. The CDR3 coding sequence is TGCGCCAGCAGCCAAAATCCGGGACAGGGAGATTATGACCTCCACTTT.

This rearrangement joins TRBV10-3 to TRBJ2-7, with unresolved D. V was pared by 2 bases and J by 2 bases, with 10 bases between. The CDR3 runs 14 residues. Germline assignment: CDR1 ENHRY and CDR2 SYGVKD. This CDR3 is CAISESEVPYEQYF. CDR3 in DNA: TGTGCCATCAGTGAGAGCGAGGTCCCCTACGAGCAGTACTTC.

This CDR3 reads CASSEDREYEQYF. CDR3 sequence (DNA): TGTGCCAGCAGTGAAGACAGGGAATACGAGCAGTACTTC. The chain couples TRBV2 to TRBJ2-7; D might be TRBD1 (6 bases). Germline V lookup: CDR1 SNHLY, CDR2 FYNNEI. V was shortened by 1 base and J by 4 bases, with 8 bases between the two germline ends. The CDR3 is made up of 13 amino acids. Full variable domain (remainder filled in from reference TRBV2 and TRBJ2-7): EPEVTQTPSHQVTQMGQEVILRCVPISNHLYFYWYRQILGQKVEFLVSFYNNEISEKSEIFDDQFSVERPDGSNFTLKIRSTKLEDSAMYFCASSEDREYEQYFGPGTRLTVT.

The chain combines TRBV7-8 with TRBJ2-7, with D maybe TRBD2 (7 bases). Germline V gene sequence: CDR1 SGHVS, CDR2 FQNEAQ. Trimming pared 3 bases from V and 2 bases from J, leaving 20 bases between. There are 17 residues in the CDR3. DNA for the CDR3: TGTGCCAGCAGCTTTACGGCGGGTGGGAGGGGGGCCTACGAGCAGTACTTC. Translated: CASSFTAGGRGAYEQYF.

The CDR3 loop reads CASSQGPGQGNPTNEKLFF. In DNA form, the CDR3 reads TGTGCCAGCAGCCAAGGGCCGGGACAGGGAAATCCAACTAATGAAAAACTGTTTTTT. The chain uses TRBV4-2 and TRBJ1-4; TRBD1 matches at 9 bases. The length of the CDR3 is 19 residues. Germline trimming cut 1 base from V and 0 bases from J; bases unmatched to any gene: 9. CDR1 and CDR2 from the germline V gene are LGHNA and YNFKEQ.

This chain connects TRBV9 to TRBJ2-5; 14 bases are shared with TRBD2. This CDR3 contains 15 residues. V shed 4 bases, J shed 4 bases, and the junction held 3 bases outside the gene matches. Per the germline V gene, CDR1 is SGDLS and CDR2 is YYNGEE. Here the CDR3 reads CASSFGLAGGETQYF. DNA for the CDR3: TGTGCCAGCAGCTTCGGACTAGCGGGGGGAGAGACCCAGTACTTC.

J is TRBJ1-5 and V is TRBV2; D gene uncertain. The CDR3 consists of 14 residues. CDR1 and CDR2 from the germline V gene are SNHLY and FYNNEI. Trimming shortened V by 8 bases and J by 3 bases, and 14 bases separated the two germline ends. The CDR3 DNA reads as TGTGCCAGCTCGGGCGGTAACGACAATCAGCCCCAGCATTTT. Translated: CASSGGNDNQPQHF.

The chain links TRBV6-7 to TRBJ2-2; the D gene could be TRBD1 or TRBD2 (6 bases each). Being an ORF, TRBV6-7 has a function that is uncertain. The CDR3 has 15 amino acids. V lost 0 bases and J lost 4, with 9 bases in between. CDR3 sequence reads: CASSYSKGGTGELFF. DNA of the CDR3: TGTGCCAGCAGTTACTCGAAGGGGGGCACCGGGGAGCTGTTTTTT.

The CDR3 region has the DNA TGTGCCAGCAGCTCCCGGAGCAGGGGGCTTTCTGGAAACACCATATATTTT. Translation: CASSSRSRGLSGNTIYF. The V call is TRBV7-8, the J call TRBJ1-3, with TRBD1 identical over 8 bases. V dropped 4 bases and J dropped 1; count of bases not matched to a gene: 9. CDR1 is SGHVS and CDR2 is FQNEAQ in the germline V gene. The CDR3 is 17 residues long.

V is TRBV19 and J is TRBJ2-1; 9 bases fit TRBD1. Germline CDR1 is LNHDA and CDR2 is SQIVND (reference sequence). The ends lost 4 bases at V and 4 bases at J; junction bases unmatched: 11. This CDR3 region has 17 residues. CDR3 amino acids: CASSRTSGTGYYNEQFF. The CDR3 nucleotides read TGTGCCAGTAGTAGGACCTCCGGGACAGGGTATTACAATGAGCAGTTCTTC.

The rearrangement links TRBV7-2 to TRBJ1-2; TRBD1 matches 7 bases. Germline CDR1 and CDR2: SGHTA and FQGNSA. Trimming removed 5 bases from V and 5 bases from J; junction bases left unmatched: 5. CDR3 length: 13 amino acids. In nucleotides, the CDR3 is TGTGCCAGCAGCGCCAGGGGGGGGTATGGCTACACCTTC. Its protein product is CASSARGGYGYTF.

The chain combines TRBV19 with TRBJ1-1, with 7 nucleotides matching TRBD1. CDR3 length equals 13 residues. With 4 bases clipped from V and 4 bases from J, the junction kept 3 bases outside the gene matches. Germline lookup yields CDR1 LNHDA and CDR2 SQIVND (reference sequence). Written as DNA, the CDR3 is TGTGCCAGTAGTAGACAGGGAATCACTGAAGCTTTCTTT. As protein: CASSRQGITEAFF.

This clone appeared a few times. The genes are TRBV7-2 and TRBJ2-7, with 10 nucleotides matching TRBD1. This CDR3 is 15 amino acids long. V lost 5 bases to trimming and J lost 2 bases; unmatched junction nucleotides: 6. Germline V lookup: CDR1 SGHTA, CDR2 FQGNSA. Written as DNA, the CDR3 is TGTGCCAGCAGCCGGGACAGGGGAAGACCCTACGAGCAGTACTTC. It specifies CASSRDRGRPYEQYF.

V usage is TRBV28 and J usage is TRBJ1-3; maybe TRBD1 (5 bases). Between the trimmed V and J ends, which lost 6 bases and 4 bases, there was a span of 10 bases. This CDR3 region has 13 residues. Germline-derived CDR1 and CDR2 are MDHEN and SYDVKM. CDR3 loop: CASRGTPGNTIYF. CDR3 in DNA: TGTGCCAGCAGAGGGACCCCCGGAAACACCATATATTTT. The complete variable domain, with remaining parts taken from reference TRBV28 and TRBJ1-3, reads DVKVTQSSRYLVKRTGEKVFLECVQDMDHENMFWYRQDPGLGLRLIYFSYDVKMKEKGDIPEGYSVSREKKERFSLILESASTNQTSMYLCASRGTPGNTIYFGEGSWLTVV.

The rearrangement uses TRBV21-1 and TRBJ1-5. TRBV21-1 is described as a pseudogene. The CDR3 is 16 residues long. Written as DNA, the CDR3 is TGTGCCAGCAGCAATGAGGAGGGCATAAGCAATCAGCCCCAGCATTTT. Its translation: CASSNEEGISNQPQHF.

This rearrangement joins TRBV14 to TRBJ1-5; TRBD1 aligns across 7 bases. Germline lookup yields CDR1 SGHDN and CDR2 FVKESK. V trimming: 0 bases; J trimming: 2 bases; junction bases outside the gene matches: 4. The CDR3 sequence is 16 residues long. CDR3 sequence: CASSQETDRGNQPQHF. DNA of the CDR3: TGTGCCAGCAGCCAAGAGACAGACAGGGGCAATCAGCCCCAGCATTTT.